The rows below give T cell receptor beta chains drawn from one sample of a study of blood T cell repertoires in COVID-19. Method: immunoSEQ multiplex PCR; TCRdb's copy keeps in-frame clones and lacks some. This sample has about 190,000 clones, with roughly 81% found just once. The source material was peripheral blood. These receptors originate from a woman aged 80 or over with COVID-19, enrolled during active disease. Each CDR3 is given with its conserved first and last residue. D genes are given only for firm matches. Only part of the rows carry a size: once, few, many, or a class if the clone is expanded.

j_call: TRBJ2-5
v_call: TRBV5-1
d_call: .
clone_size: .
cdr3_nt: TGCGCCAGCAGACAACTAGAACAGACAGAGACCCAGTACTTC
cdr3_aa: CASRQLEQTETQYF

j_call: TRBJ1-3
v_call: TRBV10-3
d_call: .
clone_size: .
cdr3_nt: TGTGCCATCAGTGAGTCGTTACAGACTGGAAACACCATATATTTT
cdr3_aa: CAISESLQTGNTIYF

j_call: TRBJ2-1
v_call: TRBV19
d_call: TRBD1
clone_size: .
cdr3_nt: TGTGCCAGTAGTAAAGGCGGGACAGGGGTCGGTGAGCAGTTCTTC
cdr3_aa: CASSKGGTGVGEQFF

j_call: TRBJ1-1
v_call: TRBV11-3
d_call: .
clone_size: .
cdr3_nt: TGTGCCAGCAGCCAGTCAGGGATCGGTGCCACTGAAGCTTTCTTT
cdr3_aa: CASSQSGIGATEAFF

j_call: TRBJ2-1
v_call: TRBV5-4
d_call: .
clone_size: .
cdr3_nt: TGTGCCAGCAGCCCGCCCCCACGAGCGAGCTCCTACAATGAGCAGTTCTTC
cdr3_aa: CASSPPPRASSYNEQFF

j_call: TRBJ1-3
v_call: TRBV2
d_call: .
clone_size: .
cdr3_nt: TGTGCCAGCAAACCGGACAGCTCTGGAAACACCATATATTTT
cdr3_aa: CASKPDSSGNTIYF

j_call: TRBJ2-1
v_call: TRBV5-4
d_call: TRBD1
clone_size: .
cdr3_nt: TGTGCCAGCAGCAACAGGGGCCACTCCTACAATGAGCAGTTCTTC
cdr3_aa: CASSNRGHSYNEQFF

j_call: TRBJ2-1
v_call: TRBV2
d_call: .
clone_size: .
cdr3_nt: TGTGCCAGCAAGCGGGACACCCCTGACAATGAGCAGTTCTTC
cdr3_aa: CASKRDTPDNEQFF

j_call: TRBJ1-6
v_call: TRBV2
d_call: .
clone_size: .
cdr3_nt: TGTGCCACGCTCGGGGGTCTTAGCTCCTATAATTCACCCCTCCACTTT
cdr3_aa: CATLGGLSSYNSPLHF

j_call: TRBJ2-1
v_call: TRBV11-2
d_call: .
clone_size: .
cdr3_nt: TGTGCCAGCAGCTCATCAGGGTGGATCATAGTTGGCAATGAGCAGTTCTTC
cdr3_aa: CASSSSGWIIVGNEQFF

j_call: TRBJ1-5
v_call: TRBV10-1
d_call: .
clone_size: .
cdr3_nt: TGCGCCAGCAGGGGGCGGTCCCGCTCCAATCAGCCCCAGCATTTT
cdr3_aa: CASRGRSRSNQPQHF

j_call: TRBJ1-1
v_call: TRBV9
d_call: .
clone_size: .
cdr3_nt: TGTGCCAGCAGCGTAGTTCAGGGGCCGATCACTGAAGCTTTCTTT
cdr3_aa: CASSVVQGPITEAFF

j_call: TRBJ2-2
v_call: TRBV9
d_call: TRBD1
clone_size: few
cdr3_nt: TGTGCCAGCAGCCCTCCGGGACAGGGGAACACCGGGGAGCTGTTTTTT
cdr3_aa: CASSPPGQGNTGELFF

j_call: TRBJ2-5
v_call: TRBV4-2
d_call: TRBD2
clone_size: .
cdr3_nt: TGTGCCAGCAGCCAAGATAGCGGGGGGGCCATAGAGACCCAGTACTTC
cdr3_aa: CASSQDSGGAIETQYF

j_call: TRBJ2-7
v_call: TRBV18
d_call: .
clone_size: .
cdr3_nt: TGTGCCAGCTCACTGAGGGAACACTACGAGCAGTACTTC
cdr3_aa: CASSLREHYEQYF

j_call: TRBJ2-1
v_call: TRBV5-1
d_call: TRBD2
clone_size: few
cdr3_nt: TGCGCCAGCAGTCCCCAGGTAGCGGGAGGAAGTGAGCAGTTCTTC
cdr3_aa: CASSPQVAGGSEQFF

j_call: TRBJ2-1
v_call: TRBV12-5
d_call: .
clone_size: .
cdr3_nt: TGTGCTAGTGGTTTGGTAGGAGGCATTCCGTTCTTC
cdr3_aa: CASGLVGGIPFF

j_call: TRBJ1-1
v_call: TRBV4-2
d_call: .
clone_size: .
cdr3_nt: TGTGCCAGCAGCCAAGATAAACCGGGGAGCAGCTCTAACACTGAAGCTTTCTTT
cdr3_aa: CASSQDKPGSSSNTEAFF

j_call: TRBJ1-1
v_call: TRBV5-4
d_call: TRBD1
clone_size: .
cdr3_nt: TGTGCCAGCAACCAATTAGGGGGCCCTGAAGCTTTCTTT
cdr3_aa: CASNQLGGPEAFF

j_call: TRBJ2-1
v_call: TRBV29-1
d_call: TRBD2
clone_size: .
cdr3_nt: TGCAGCGTTGAAGAAGTTTGGGGCCGAGGGACTAGCGCCCACAATGAGCAGTTCTTC
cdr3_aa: CSVEEVWGRGTSAHNEQFF

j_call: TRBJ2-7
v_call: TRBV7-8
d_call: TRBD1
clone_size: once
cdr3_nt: TGTGCCAGCAGCTCATACAGGGGGTCCTACGAGCAGTACTTC
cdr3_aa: CASSSYRGSYEQYF

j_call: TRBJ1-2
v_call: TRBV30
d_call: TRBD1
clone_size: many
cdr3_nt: TGTGCCTGGAGCGGGACAGGGGCTAACTATGGCTACACCTTC
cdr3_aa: CAWSGTGANYGYTF

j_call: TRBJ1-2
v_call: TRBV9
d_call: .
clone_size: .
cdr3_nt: TGTGCCAGCAGCGTAGCCCCAGGGGTGGAAGCTAACTATGGCTACACCTTC
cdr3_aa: CASSVAPGVEANYGYTF

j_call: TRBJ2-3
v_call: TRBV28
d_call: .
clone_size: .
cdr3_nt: TGTGCCAGCAGTTGGAGGGCCCAGGTCTATACGCAGTATTTT
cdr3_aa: CASSWRAQVYTQYF

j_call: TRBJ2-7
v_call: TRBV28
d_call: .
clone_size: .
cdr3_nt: TGTGCCACAAGCGGGCAGACCTACGAGCAGTACTTC
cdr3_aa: CATSGQTYEQYF

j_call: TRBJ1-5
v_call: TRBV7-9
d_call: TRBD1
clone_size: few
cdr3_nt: TGTGCCAGCAGCACGACAGGGGGCGGCAATCAGCCCCAGCATTTT
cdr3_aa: CASSTTGGGNQPQHF

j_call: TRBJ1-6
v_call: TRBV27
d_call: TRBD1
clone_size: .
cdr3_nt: TGTGCCAGCAGTTTCAAGCCCGGACAGGGGCATTCACCCCTCCACTTT
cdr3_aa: CASSFKPGQGHSPLHF

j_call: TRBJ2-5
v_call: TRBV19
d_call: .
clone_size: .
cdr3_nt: TGTGCCAGTAGTATAGTCACGGGAGAGACCCAGTACTTC
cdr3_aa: CASSIVTGETQYF

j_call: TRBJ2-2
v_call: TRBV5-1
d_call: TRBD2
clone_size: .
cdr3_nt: TGCGCCAGCAGCTTGATTGGGGGGGCGAACACCGGGGAGCTGTTTTTT
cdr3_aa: CASSLIGGANTGELFF

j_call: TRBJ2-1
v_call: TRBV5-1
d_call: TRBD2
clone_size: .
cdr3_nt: TGCGCCAGCAGCTTGGACCCTAGCGGGAGGGCCGGTGATGAGCAGTTCTTC
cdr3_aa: CASSLDPSGRAGDEQFF

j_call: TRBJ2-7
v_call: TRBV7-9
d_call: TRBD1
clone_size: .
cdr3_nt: TGTGCCAGCAGCTTAGCGTTTGGACAGGGTGGGACCTACGAGCAGTACTTC
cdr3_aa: CASSLAFGQGGTYEQYF

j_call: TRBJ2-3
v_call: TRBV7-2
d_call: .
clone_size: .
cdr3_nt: TGTGCCAGCTCGAAGAGGGACTTCTACACAGATACGCAGTATTTT
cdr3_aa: CASSKRDFYTDTQYF

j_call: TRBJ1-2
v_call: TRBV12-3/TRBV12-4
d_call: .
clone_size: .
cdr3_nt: TGTGCCAGCAGTTTTCAGGGGCACTATGGCTACACCTTC
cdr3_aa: CASSFQGHYGYTF

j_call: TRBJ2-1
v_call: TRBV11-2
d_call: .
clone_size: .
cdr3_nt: TGTGCCAGCAGCCTACCTTCTAGCTACAATGAGCAGTTCTTC
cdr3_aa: CASSLPSSYNEQFF

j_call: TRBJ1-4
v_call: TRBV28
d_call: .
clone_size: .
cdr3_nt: TGTGCCAGCAGTTTCTACGGGAGCCGGCGGACTAATGAAAAACTGTTTTTT
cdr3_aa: CASSFYGSRRTNEKLFF

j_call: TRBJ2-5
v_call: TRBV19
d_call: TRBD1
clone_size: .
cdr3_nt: TGTGCCAGTAGTATGGAAAGGGACAGGGAGGGGGAGACCCAGTACTTC
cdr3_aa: CASSMERDREGETQYF

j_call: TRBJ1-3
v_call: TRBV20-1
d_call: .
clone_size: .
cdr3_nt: TGCAGTGCCGAGGGAGGAAACACCATATATTTT
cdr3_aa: CSAEGGNTIYF

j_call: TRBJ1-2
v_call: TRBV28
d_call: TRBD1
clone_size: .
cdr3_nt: TGTGCCGGCAAGCAGGGGGACGACTATGGCTACACCTTC
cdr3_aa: CAGKQGDDYGYTF

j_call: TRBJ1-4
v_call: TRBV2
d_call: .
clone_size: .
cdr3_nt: TGTGCCAGCAGGACACGTGCAACTAATGAAAAACTGTTTTTT
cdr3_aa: CASRTRATNEKLFF

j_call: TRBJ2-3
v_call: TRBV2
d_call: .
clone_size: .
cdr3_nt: TGTGCCAGCAGTTTTCCGGGACTCCCCCCGGATACGCAGTATTTT
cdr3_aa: CASSFPGLPPDTQYF

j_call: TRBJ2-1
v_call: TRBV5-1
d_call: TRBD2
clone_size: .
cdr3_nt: TGCGCCAGCAGCCCCCCCCTTAGCGGGGATCTTGGGGAGCAGTTCTTC
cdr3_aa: CASSPPLSGDLGEQFF

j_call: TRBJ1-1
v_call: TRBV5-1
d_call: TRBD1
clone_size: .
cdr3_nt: TGCGCCAGCAGCCTACAGGGGCGGAACACTGAAGCTTTCTTT
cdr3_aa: CASSLQGRNTEAFF

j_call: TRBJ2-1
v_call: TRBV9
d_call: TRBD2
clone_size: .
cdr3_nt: TGTGCCAGCAGCTCAGCGGGGGGCCCATACAATGAGCAGTTCTTC
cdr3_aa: CASSSAGGPYNEQFF

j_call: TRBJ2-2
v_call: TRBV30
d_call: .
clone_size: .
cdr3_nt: TGTGCCTGGAGTGTCCAGTACACCGGGGAGCTGTTTTTT
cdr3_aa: CAWSVQYTGELFF

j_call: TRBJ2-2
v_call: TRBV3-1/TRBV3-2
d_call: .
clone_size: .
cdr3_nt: TGTGCCAGCAGCCAAGATAGGTCCAGGGCCAAGCTGTTTTTT
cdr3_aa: CASSQDRSRAKLFF

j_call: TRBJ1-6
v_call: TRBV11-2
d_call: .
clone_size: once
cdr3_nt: TGTGCCAGCAGCTTATATGGGCAGGCTAATTCACCCCTCCACTTT
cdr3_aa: CASSLYGQANSPLHF

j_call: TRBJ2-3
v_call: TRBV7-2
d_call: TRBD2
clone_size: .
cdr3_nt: TGTGCCAGCAGCTTAGGACTAGCGGGGGGCTTCACAGATACGCAGTATTTT
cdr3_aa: CASSLGLAGGFTDTQYF

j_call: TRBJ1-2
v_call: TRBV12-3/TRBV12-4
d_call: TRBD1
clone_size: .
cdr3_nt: TGTGCCAGCAGCAGACAGGGAAACTATGGCTACACCTTC
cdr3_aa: CASSRQGNYGYTF

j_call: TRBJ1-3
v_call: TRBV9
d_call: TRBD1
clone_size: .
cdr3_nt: TGTGCCAGCAGCGTTAGGACAGGGGGGGCTGGAAACACCATATATTTT
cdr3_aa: CASSVRTGGAGNTIYF

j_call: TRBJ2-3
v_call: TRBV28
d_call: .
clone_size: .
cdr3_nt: TGTGCCAGCAGTTGGGAGACAGATACGCAGTATTTT
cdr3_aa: CASSWETDTQYF

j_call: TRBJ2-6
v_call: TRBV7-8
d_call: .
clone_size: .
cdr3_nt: TGTGCCAGCAGCTTATACGACAGGCACTCCTCTGGGGCCAACGTCCTGACTTTC
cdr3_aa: CASSLYDRHSSGANVLTF

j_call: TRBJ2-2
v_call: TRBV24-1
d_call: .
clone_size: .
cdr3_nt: TGTGCCACCAGTGGTCCGGGGAGCGGGGAGCTGTTTTTT
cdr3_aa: CATSGPGSGELFF

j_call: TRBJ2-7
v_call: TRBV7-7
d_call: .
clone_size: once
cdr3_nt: TGTGCTAGCAGCTTAGATTTCCAGGGGGAGCAGTACTTC
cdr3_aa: CASSLDFQGEQYF

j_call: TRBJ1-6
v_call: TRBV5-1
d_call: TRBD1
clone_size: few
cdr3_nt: TGCGCCAGCAGCCCGGGACAGCTTAATTCACCCCTCCACTTT
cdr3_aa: CASSPGQLNSPLHF

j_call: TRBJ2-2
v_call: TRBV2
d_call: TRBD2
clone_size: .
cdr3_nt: TGTGCCAGCAGTGAAGCGCGTAATAGCGGGAGTAGGACCGGGGAGCTGTTTTTT
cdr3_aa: CASSEARNSGSRTGELFF